Listed below are T cell receptor beta chains from one sample, sequenced in a study of blood T cell repertoires in COVID-19. TCRdb's copy holds only in-frame clones and misses some; the assay was immunoSEQ multiplex PCR. Of 100,000 to 150,000 clones in the sample, around 77% are singletons; the top ten hold around 16%. Sample: peripheral blood. The receptors originated from a man in his sixties with active or convalescent COVID-19. Both conserved end residues are trimmed from each CDR3. Fields, in order: V gene, J gene, clone size, CDR3 protein. The size of a clone is reported for some rows only, either as once, few or many, or as a class for expanded clones.

V: TRBV29-1; J: TRBJ2-3; size: .; CDR3: SVGQDNGDTQY
V: TRBV5-3; J: TRBJ2-7; size: .; CDR3: ARSCTGVGTYEQY
V: TRBV11-2; J: TRBJ2-5; size: .; CDR3: ASSTRVETQY
V: TRBV28; J: TRBJ1-5; size: .; CDR3: ASGTGGNQPQH
V: TRBV4-3; J: TRBJ2-7; size: .; CDR3: ASSQESRQGYEQY
V: TRBV30; J: TRBJ1-5; size: .; CDR3: AWSRGSNQPQH
V: TRBV2; J: TRBJ2-5; size: .; CDR3: ASSEIGGQTQY
V: TRBV7-9; J: TRBJ2-7; size: .; CDR3: ASSFGNSYEQY
V: TRBV11-2; J: TRBJ2-5; size: .; CDR3: ASSLTGETQY
V: TRBV19; J: TRBJ2-7; size: once; CDR3: ASSIGTSNLVEQY
V: TRBV24-1; J: TRBJ2-1; size: .; CDR3: ATSDLYAGQSYNEQF
V: TRBV2; J: TRBJ2-3; size: .; CDR3: ASSRDRSSTDTQY
V: TRBV3-1/TRBV3-2; J: TRBJ2-2; size: once; CDR3: ASSLPRGRGGQNTGELF